Listed here are 14 T cell receptor beta chains from one sample, sequenced in a study of cytomegalovirus exposure and HLA in healthy donors. Sequencing used immunoSEQ multiplex PCR; TCRdb keeps in-frame clones, though not all of them. The sample shows 150,000 to 200,000 clones, 86% of them seen only once. Sequences were obtained from PBMCs. The receptors originated from a man between 25 and 39 years old in good health and CMV-seropositive.

The CDR3 is CASSPGPRQGREAFF. CDR3 nucleotides: TGTGCCAGCTCACCGGGGCCACGACAGGGGAGAGAAGCTTTCTTT. The J gene is TRBJ1-1, the V gene TRBV18; TRBD1 aligns across 8 bases. The germline V gene has CDR1 KGHSH and CDR2 LQKENI. CDR3 length equals 15 residues. V gave up 3 bases and J gave up 8 bases; unmatched junction bases: 11. Supplemented by reference TRBV18 and TRBJ1-1, the full variable domain reads NAGVMQNPRHLVRRRGQEARLRCSPMKGHSHVYWYRQLPEEGLKFMVYLQKENIIDESGMPKERFSAEFPKEGPSILRIQQVVRGDSAAYFCASSPGPRQGREAFFGQGTRLTVV.

The chain couples TRBV4-1 to TRBJ2-7, with 9 bases that match TRBD1. This CDR3 has 16 residues. The germline V gene encodes CDR1 MGHRA and CDR2 YSYEKL. The V gene end was trimmed by 1 base and the J gene end by 0 bases; junction bases not matched to a gene: 4. The CDR3 DNA reads as TGCGCCAGCAGCCAAGGCTCACAGGGGGCCTCCTACGAGCAGTACTTC. Translated: CASSQGSQGASYEQYF.

The J gene is TRBJ2-2, the V gene TRBV6-1; 9 positions match TRBD2. V was pared by 1 base and J by 2 bases, with 2 bases of the junction left unmatched. Germline V gene data show CDR1 as MNHNS and CDR2 as SASEGT. The CDR3 consists of 16 residues. CDR3 DNA sequence: TGTGCCAGCAGTGAAGGCCTAGCGGGAAACACCGGGGAGCTGTTTTTT. Protein: CASSEGLAGNTGELFF.

Turning to this clone: The junction differs from germline at one of its ends, possibly a read error. The rearrangement links TRBV7-7 to TRBJ2-5, with a weak D call TRBD2 (6 bases). The CDR3 consists of 16 residues. Germline values: CDR1 SSHAT, CDR2 FNYEAQ (reference sequence). CDR3 coding DNA: TGTGCTAGCAGCTTAGGTCAAAGTTCTCGGGGGGAGACCCAGTACTTC. It is translated as CASSLGQSSRGETQYF. Variable domain in full (rest from reference TRBV7-7 and TRBJ2-5): GAGVSQSPRYKVTKRGQDVTLRCDPISSHATLYWYQQALGQGPEFLTYFNYEAQPDKSGLPSDRFSAERPEGSISTLTIQRTEQRDSAMYRCASSLGQSSRGETQYFGPGTRLLVL.

This sequence joins TRBV6-1 and TRBJ1-5, with TRBD1 matching 12 bases. V lost 8 bases, J lost 6 bases, and 2 bases stayed unmatched. The CDR3 has 13 residues. Germline values: CDR1 MNHNS, CDR2 SASEGT. In nucleotides, the CDR3 is TGTGCCAGCGGGACAGGGGGCGGTCAGCCCCAGCATTTT. This encodes CASGTGGGQPQHF.

This clone was seen more than once but under ten times. J is TRBJ2-5 and V is TRBV5-1, with TRBD1 matching 8 bases. This CDR3 contains 15 residues. Per the germline V gene, CDR1 is SGHRS and CDR2 is YFSETQ. The J segment lost 0 bases and the V segment lost 4 bases, leaving 5 bases of the junction unmatched. CDR3 nucleotide sequence: TGCGCCAGCAGCCCGACAGGGGATAACCAAGAGACCCAGTACTTC. Translating it yields CASSPTGDNQETQYF. The full variable domain, rest sourced from reference TRBV5-1 and TRBJ2-5, is KAGVTQTPRYLIKTRGQQVTLSCSPISGHRSVSWYQQTPGQGLQFLFEYFSETQRNKGNFPGRFSGRQFSNSRSEMNVSTLELGDSALYLCASSPTGDNQETQYFGPGTRLLVL.

J is TRBJ2-1 and V is TRBV5-6; 8 bases line up with TRBD2. CDR3 length equals 14 residues. From germline, CDR1 is SGHDT and CDR2 YYEEEE. J lost 5 bases, V lost 4 bases, and 5 bases had no gene match. The CDR3 region has the DNA TGTGCCAGCAGCCAAAGACTAGCGAACAATGAGCAGTTCTTC. Protein sequence: CASSQRLANNEQFF. Variable domain in full (rest from reference TRBV5-6 and TRBJ2-1): DAGVTQSPTHLIKTRGQQVTLRCSPKSGHDTVSWYQQALGQGPQFIFQYYEEEERQRGNFPDRFSGHQFPNYSSELNVNALLLGDSALYLCASSQRLANNEQFFGPGTRLTVL.

This chain links TRBV19 with TRBJ1-1, with TRBD1 identical over 9 bases. The germline V gene encodes CDR1 LNHDA and CDR2 SQIVND (reference sequence). The CDR3 length is 14 residues. The V segment lost 8 bases and the J segment 6 bases; nucleotides outside the gene matches: 10. The CDR3, as DNA: TGTGCCAGTGGGGACAGGGTGAGTGGATCTGAAGCTTTCTTT. Amino acids: CASGDRVSGSEAFF.

V usage is TRBV5-1 and J usage is TRBJ2-3; maybe TRBD1 (6 bases). V was shortened by 4 bases and J by 0 bases, with 15 bases between the two germline ends. CDR3 size: 16 residues. The germline V gene encodes CDR1 SGHRS and CDR2 YFSETQ. CDR3 residues: CASSGSGRGSTDTQYF. The DNA of the CDR3 is TGCGCCAGCAGCGGGTCGGGTAGGGGGAGCACAGATACGCAGTATTTT.

The chain employs TRBV27 and TRBJ1-5; weak D call: TRBD1 (5 bases). V was cut by 5 bases and J by 5 bases, with 13 bases left in between. CDR1 MNHEY and CDR2 SMNVEV come from the germline V gene (reference sequence). The CDR3 is made up of 14 amino acids. CDR3 sequence: CASSVLGGDQPQHF. DNA of the CDR3: TGTGCCAGCAGTGTTCTGGGAGGGGATCAGCCCCAGCATTTT.

The rearrangement joins TRBV7-6 to TRBJ2-2, with D possibly being TRBD1 (5 bases). The length of the CDR3 is 14 residues. The germline V gene encodes CDR1 SGHVS and CDR2 FNYEAQ. Trimming cost V 1 base and J 4 bases, with 7 bases left between them. CDR3 sequence (DNA): TGTGCCAGCAGCTTAGTAGGGGCCACCGGGGAGCTGTTTTTT. The encoded protein is CASSLVGATGELFF.

J is TRBJ1-3 and V is TRBV28, with no clear D. Germline values: CDR1 MDHEN, CDR2 SYDVKM. V was trimmed by 11 bases and J by 2 bases, leaving 4 bases between them. The CDR3 totals 10 residues. CDR3 DNA: TGTGCCGCAGCTGGAAACACCATATATTTT. It encodes CAAAGNTIYF.

V is TRBV6-1 and J is TRBJ1-5, with D possibly TRBD1 on 6 matching bases. Germline V CDR1 and CDR2: MNHNS, SASEGT. The V gene lost 8 bases and the J gene lost 7 bases, with 12 bases spanning the gap. This CDR3 contains 12 residues. CDR3 in amino acids: CASWGAGQPQHF. DNA of the CDR3: TGTGCCAGCTGGGGGGCCGGACAGCCCCAGCATTTT.

The V and J genes are TRBV6-5 and TRBJ1-2; D call uncertain. Germline CDR1 MNHEY, CDR2 SVGAGI. CDR3 length equals 11 residues. The V end was cut by 2 bases, the J end by 5 bases, with 3 bases between. The chain's CDR3 is CASSYRYGYTF. The CDR3 DNA reads as TGTGCCAGCAGTTACCGGTATGGCTACACCTTC.